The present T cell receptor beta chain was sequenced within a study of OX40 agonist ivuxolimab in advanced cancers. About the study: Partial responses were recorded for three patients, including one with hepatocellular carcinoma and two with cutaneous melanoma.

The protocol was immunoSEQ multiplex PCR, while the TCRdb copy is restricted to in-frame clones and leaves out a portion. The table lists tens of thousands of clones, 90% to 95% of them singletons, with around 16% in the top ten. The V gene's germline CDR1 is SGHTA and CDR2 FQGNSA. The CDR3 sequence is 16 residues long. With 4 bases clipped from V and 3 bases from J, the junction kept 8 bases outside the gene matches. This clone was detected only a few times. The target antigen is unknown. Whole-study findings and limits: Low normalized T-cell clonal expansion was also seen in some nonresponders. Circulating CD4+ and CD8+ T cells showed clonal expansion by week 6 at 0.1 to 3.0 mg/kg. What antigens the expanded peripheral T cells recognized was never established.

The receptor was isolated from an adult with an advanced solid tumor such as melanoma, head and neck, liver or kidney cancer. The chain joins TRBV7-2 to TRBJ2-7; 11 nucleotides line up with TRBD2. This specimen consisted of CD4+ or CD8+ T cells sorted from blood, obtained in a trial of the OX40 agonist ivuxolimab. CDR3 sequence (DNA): TGTGCCAGCAGCTCACCCGGGACTAGCGGACACTACGAGCAGTACTTC. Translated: CASSSPGTSGHYEQYF.